The next 17 T cell receptor beta chains were all read from a single sample in a study of CD8+ T cells in alopecia areata. The sequencing template was cDNA reverse transcribed from extracted RNA. Assay: immunoSEQ multiplex PCR; the TCRdb copy retains only in-frame clones and omits some. The profile covers about 97,000 clones, with roughly two fifths appearing a single time and approximately 1.5% taken by the ten largest. The specimen was CD4+ T cells sorted from blood. Source of these receptors: a human donor with alopecia areata.

Notes on this clone: One end of the junction does not line up with germline, which may come from a read error. This rearrangement joins TRBV4-3 to TRBJ2-7; D call uncertain. Germline values: CDR1 LGHNA, CDR2 YSLEER. The CDR3 is 13 residues long. The CDR3 nucleotides read TGCGCCAGCAGCCAAGATTTGGGTCTAGGCAGTACCTTC. Translation gives CASSQDLGLGSTF.

This clone was found many times. The chain recombines TRBV7-9 with TRBJ1-2; D not certain. Germline V gives CDR1 SEHNR, CDR2 FQNEAQ (reference sequence). CDR3 length: 14 residues. V shed 5 bases and J shed 5 bases, with 15 bases lying between them. This chain's CDR3 is CASSANYGDYGYTF. The CDR3 nucleotides are TGTGCCAGCAGCGCGAACTACGGAGATTATGGCTACACCTTC.

V and J are TRBV19 and TRBJ2-5; D is undetermined. The CDR3 has 16 amino acids. Trimming cost V 0 bases and J 6 bases, with 17 bases left between them. Per the germline V gene, CDR1 is LNHDA and CDR2 is SQIVND (reference sequence). CDR3 sequence reads: CASSIDTTASQQTQYF. The CDR3 DNA follows: TGTGCCAGTAGTATAGATACCACAGCGTCTCAACAGACCCAGTACTTC.

The V gene is TRBV30, the J gene TRBJ2-7; 9 bases are a match to TRBD1. The trim removed 7 bases at V and 5 bases at J, leaving 3 bases unmatched. From germline, CDR1 is GTSNPN and CDR2 SVGIG (reference sequence). The CDR3 totals 11 residues. The CDR3 protein is CASDRGNEQYF. The DNA for the CDR3 is TGTGCCTCGGACAGGGGTAACGAGCAGTACTTC.

The chain uses TRBV11-2 and TRBJ2-5; 8 positions match TRBD1. The trim removed 1 base at V and 5 bases at J, leaving 6 bases unmatched. Germline V gives CDR1 SGHAT, CDR2 FQNNGV. The CDR3 runs to 15 residues. CDR3 coding DNA: TGTGCCAGCAGCTTAGGACCAGGGGGCGGTGAGACCCAGTACTTC. It translates to CASSLGPGGGETQYF.

The chain uses TRBV6-5 and TRBJ2-2, with D uncertain. V was pared by 4 bases and J by 5 bases, with 8 bases between. Germline loops: CDR1 MNHEY, CDR2 SVGAGI. The CDR3 runs to 13 residues. Here the CDR3 reads CASSFPATGELFF. The DNA of the CDR3 is TGTGCCAGCAGTTTCCCGGCGACCGGGGAGCTGTTTTTT.

The chain combines TRBV7-9 with TRBJ2-5; D not certain. Germline CDR1 SEHNR, CDR2 FQNEAQ (reference sequence). V lost 2 bases and J lost 4, with 8 bases in between. The CDR3 consists of 13 residues. The CDR3 DNA sequence: TGTGCCAGCAGCTTAAGATTAGGAGAGACCCAGTACTTC. This codes for CASSLRLGETQYF.

V and J are TRBV14 and TRBJ1-6, with TRBD1 matching over 8 bases. CDR3 length: 17 residues. Germline V gene lookup returns CDR1 SGHDN and CDR2 FVKESK. With 0 bases clipped from V and 7 bases from J, the junction kept 8 bases outside the gene matches. The CDR3 DNA reads TGTGCCAGCAGCCAAGATCGGGGACAGGCGGGCAATTCACCCCTCCACTTT. Protein sequence: CASSQDRGQAGNSPLHF.

This chain connects TRBV7-9 to TRBJ2-7; no definite D call. This CDR3 spans 11 amino acids. V was cut by 5 bases and J by 6 bases, with 8 bases left in between. The germline CDR1 and CDR2 sequences are SEHNR and FQNEAQ (reference sequence). The CDR3 DNA reads TGTGCCAGCAGCCCAGAGAGCGAGCAGTACTTC. Translated, it gives CASSPESEQYF.

There are a few counts of this clone. The gene calls are TRBV15 and TRBJ2-1, with D perhaps being TRBD1 or TRBD2 (6 bases each). This CDR3 is built from 15 residues. The V end lost 5 bases, the J end lost 7 bases, and 18 bases lay between the germline ends. From germline, CDR1 is LNHNV and CDR2 YYDKDF (reference sequence). CDR3 sequence (DNA): TGTGCCACCAGCGGACAGCGGGTTTTCAGGAATGAGCAGTTCTTC. Translated: CATSGQRVFRNEQFF.

This clone was detected only a few times. The V and J genes are TRBV5-1 and TRBJ2-2; D may correspond to TRBD1 or TRBD2 (5 bases each). Per the germline V gene, CDR1 is SGHRS and CDR2 is YFSETQ. The CDR3 spans 16 residues. The V and J ends lost 4 bases and 2 bases respectively, with 15 bases between them. The CDR3 spells CASSRGPRGNTGELFF. The CDR3 region has the DNA TGCGCCAGCAGCCGGGGCCCGAGGGGTAACACCGGGGAGCTGTTTTTT.

The J gene is TRBJ2-6, the V gene TRBV18, with 13 bases that match TRBD2. CDR1 and CDR2 from the germline V gene are KGHSH and LQKENI. V lost 5 bases to trimming and J lost 0 bases; unmatched junction nucleotides: 13. This CDR3 is 21 amino acids long. The chain's CDR3 is CASSTMGTSGALSSGANVLTF. DNA of the CDR3: TGTGCCAGCTCAACCATGGGGACTAGCGGGGCCCTGAGCTCTGGGGCCAACGTCCTGACTTTC.

This clone was counted a few times. The CDR3 protein is CASSPTGTSGGNEQFF. The DNA for the CDR3 is TGTGCCAGCTCACCGACCGGGACTAGCGGGGGAAATGAGCAGTTCTTC. The V gene is TRBV18, the J gene TRBJ2-1; the match to TRBD2 covers 14 bases. After removal of 3 bases from V and 7 bases from J, the junction contained 5 bases not matched to a gene. Germline values: CDR1 KGHSH, CDR2 LQKENI. The CDR3 extends over 16 amino acids.

This clone showed up just a few times. The chain links TRBV28 to TRBJ1-2; D not certain. Germline-derived CDR1 and CDR2 are MDHEN and SYDVKM. The CDR3 contains 14 residues. The V and J ends lost 0 bases and 1 base respectively, with 6 bases between them. The CDR3 protein is CASSLWMSNYGYTF. In nucleotides, the CDR3 is TGTGCCAGCAGTTTATGGATGAGTAACTATGGCTACACCTTC.

The rearrangement joins TRBV7-3 to TRBJ1-1, with a weak D call TRBD1 (5 bases). This CDR3 comprises 14 residues. Looked up from germline, CDR1 is SGHTA and CDR2 is FQGTGA. V was trimmed by 5 bases and J by 1 base, leaving 11 bases between them. CDR3 sequence (DNA): TGTGCCAGCAGCGCCCGGGGACGGAACACTGAAGCTTTCTTT. Amino acids: CASSARGRNTEAFF.

This clone was detected only a few times. J is TRBJ2-3 and V is TRBV7-2; D remains unclear. V was trimmed by 4 bases and J by 5 bases, leaving 10 bases between them. Germline V gives CDR1 SGHTA, CDR2 FQGNSA. This CDR3 region has 13 residues. The CDR3 nucleotides read TGTGCCAGCAGCTCACTTCTAGGAGATACGCAGTATTTT. It yields the protein CASSSLLGDTQYF.

This clone occurred a few times. The chain employs TRBV15 and TRBJ2-6, with D unresolved. This CDR3 has 16 residues. The germline CDR1 and CDR2 sequences are LNHNV and YYDKDF (reference sequence). V gave up 0 bases and J gave up 0 bases, with 6 bases separating them. Here the CDR3 reads CATSRDSVSGANVLTF. CDR3 nucleotides: TGTGCCACCAGCAGAGATTCCGTCTCTGGGGCCAACGTCCTGACTTTC.